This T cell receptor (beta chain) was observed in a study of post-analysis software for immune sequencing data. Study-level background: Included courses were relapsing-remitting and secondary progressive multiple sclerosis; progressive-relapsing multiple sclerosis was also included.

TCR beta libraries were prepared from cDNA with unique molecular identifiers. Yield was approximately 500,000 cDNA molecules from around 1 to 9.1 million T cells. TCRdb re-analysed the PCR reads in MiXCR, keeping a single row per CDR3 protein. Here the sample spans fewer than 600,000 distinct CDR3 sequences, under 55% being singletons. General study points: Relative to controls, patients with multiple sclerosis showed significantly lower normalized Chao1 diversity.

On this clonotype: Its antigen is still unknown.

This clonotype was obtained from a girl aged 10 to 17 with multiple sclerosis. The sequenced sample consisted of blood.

The CDR3 DNA reads TGTGCCTCCCAGGACAGGGTGGGGGAGCAGTACTTC. It codes for CASQDRVGEQYF. The chain links TRBV27 to TRBJ2-7, with 8 bases fitting TRBD1. The V gene end was trimmed by 11 bases and the J gene end by 7 bases; junction bases not matched to a gene: 10. Germline V CDR1 and CDR2: MNHEY, SMNVEV (reference sequence). This CDR3 has 12 amino acids.